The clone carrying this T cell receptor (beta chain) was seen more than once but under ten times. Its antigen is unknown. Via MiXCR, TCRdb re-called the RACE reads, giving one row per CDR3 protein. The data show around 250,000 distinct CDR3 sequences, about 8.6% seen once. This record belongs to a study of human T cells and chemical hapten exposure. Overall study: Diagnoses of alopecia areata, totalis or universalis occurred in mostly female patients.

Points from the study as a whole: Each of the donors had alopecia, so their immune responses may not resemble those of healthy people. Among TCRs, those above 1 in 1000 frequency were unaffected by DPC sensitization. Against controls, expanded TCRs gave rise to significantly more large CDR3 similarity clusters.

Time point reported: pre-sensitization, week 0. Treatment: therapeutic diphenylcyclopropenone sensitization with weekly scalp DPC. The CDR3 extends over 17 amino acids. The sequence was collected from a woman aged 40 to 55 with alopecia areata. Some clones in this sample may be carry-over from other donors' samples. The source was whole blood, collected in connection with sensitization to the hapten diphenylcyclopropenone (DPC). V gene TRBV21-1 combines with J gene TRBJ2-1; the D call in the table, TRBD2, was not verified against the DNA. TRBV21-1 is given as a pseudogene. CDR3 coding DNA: TGTGCCAGCAGCGCACCCGCGACTAGCGGGAGGAGGGATGAGCAGTTCTTC. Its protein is CASSAPATSGRRDEQFF.